This TCR beta chain came from a study of blood T cell repertoires in COVID-19. Turning to the study itself: Samples of COVID-19 (acute and convalescent) were obtained from the United States, Italy and Spain. T cells, B-cell-depleted T cells, or PBMCs supplied cDNA or gDNA.

Germline V gives CDR1 KGHSH, CDR2 LQKENI. The trim removed 0 bases at V and 1 base at J, leaving 3 bases unmatched. The CDR3 covers 16 residues. In the original workflow: Amplifying reference gene primers gave estimates of nucleated cell counts. Profiling relied on immunoSEQ multiplex PCR, and the TCRdb table lists in-frame clones only, not all of them. The DNA was the basis for D and trimming; V, J and clone size are from that table. The sample records 150,000 to 200,000 clones, approximately 87% being singletons. The chain employs TRBV18 and TRBJ1-1; 9 bases are a match to TRBD1. The sequenced sample consisted of peripheral blood. The clonotype was recovered from a woman aged 70-85 years with acute or convalescent COVID-19. This CDR3 is CASSPPGQGTNTEAFF. Here the CDR3 DNA reads TGTGCCAGCTCACCACCAGGACAGGGGACGAACACTGAAGCTTTCTTT.